This T cell receptor beta chain was identified during a study of type 1 regulatory T cells. After removal of 6 bases from V and 5 bases from J, the junction contained 6 bases not matched to a gene. This CDR3 has 15 residues. The V gene's germline CDR1 is LNHDA and CDR2 SQIVND (reference sequence). TCRdb re-called the reads through MiXCR, storing one row per CDR3 protein. Among about 97,000 distinct CDR3 sequences listed, 25% to 40% were seen once. The chain uses TRBV19 and TRBJ2-1; 11 nucleotides agree with TRBD2. The TCR comes from a human donor in good health. The sequenced sample was CD4+ T cells, either the whole sample or a sorted fraction (not recorded which). CDR3 in DNA: TGTGCCAGTAGAATACTAGCGGGAGCAAACAATGAGCAGTTCTTC. Its protein is CASRILAGANNEQFF.